The 14 T cell receptor beta chains presented below share a single source sample, sequenced in a study of blood T cell repertoires in COVID-19 (dated by TCRdb to about 2020). The receptor library was made with the immunoSEQ multiplex PCR assay. Sourced from immuneACCESS, this table was stored by TCRdb with only in-frame sequences that have V and J called. A share of the clones is absent; for the studies checked, an unresolved V gene accounts for under half, and the remainder has no known explanation. Present in this sample are 390,000 or so clones, roughly 89% of which were seen just once. The ten most abundant clones make up 10% of the sample. The sequenced sample was PBMCs or T cells enriched from blood (not recorded which). Every receptor here comes from a woman aged 45-60 years who had recovered from COVID-19.

On this clone itself: Distinct nucleotide sequences in the sample also encode this CDR3. The rearrangement uses TRBV5-1 and TRBJ1-1; D not certain. This CDR3 comprises 14 residues. V lost 0 bases and J lost 1, with 7 bases in between. CDR1 is SGHRS, CDR2 YFSETQ, per germline. Here the CDR3 reads CASSLVGENTEAFF. In DNA form, the CDR3 reads TGCGCCAGCAGCTTGGTGGGAGAGAACACTGAAGCTTTCTTT.

The chain joins TRBV9 to TRBJ1-5, with no clear D. Germline V lookup: CDR1 SGDLS, CDR2 YYNGEE. This CDR3 has 15 amino acids. V was pared by 2 bases and J by 0 bases, with 9 bases between. The DNA of the CDR3 is TGTGCCAGCAGCGTCGGTCAACTTAGCAATCAGCCCCAGCATTTT. Its protein product is CASSVGQLSNQPQHF.

V usage is TRBV5-4 and J usage is TRBJ2-7, with 8 bases aligning to TRBD2. Per germline, CDR1 SGHNT and CDR2 YYREEE (reference sequence). Unmatched junction bases numbered 12, after V lost 5 bases and J lost 5 bases. CDR3 length equals 15 residues. The CDR3 sequence: CASSPGTRGMNEQYF. CDR3 coding DNA: TGTGCCAGCAGTCCCGGGACTAGGGGTATGAACGAGCAGTACTTC.

This chain uses TRBV20-1 with TRBJ1-2; D is uncertain. Trimming cost V 1 base and J 4 bases, with 4 bases left between them. The CDR3 sequence is 11 residues long. The germline V gene encodes CDR1 DFQATT and CDR2 SNEGSKA (reference sequence). CDR3 DNA sequence: TGCAGTGCTAGAGCAGGCTATGGCTACACCTTC. Translated, it gives CSARAGYGYTF.

The chain couples TRBV5-5 to TRBJ2-7; 7 positions match TRBD1. This CDR3 region has 13 residues. V dropped 5 bases and J dropped 7; count of bases not matched to a gene: 9. CDR1 SGHKS and CDR2 YYEKEE come from the germline V gene (reference sequence). This CDR3 is CASSLKGAWEQYF. As DNA, the CDR3 is TGTGCCAGCAGTCTTAAGGGGGCGTGGGAGCAGTACTTC.

This chain links TRBV6-5 with TRBJ2-5, with TRBD2 matching over 8 bases. The CDR3 totals 15 residues. Germline V lookup: CDR1 MNHEY, CDR2 SVGAGI. V lost 6 bases to trimming and J lost 4 bases; unmatched junction nucleotides: 10. The CDR3 DNA reads TGTGCCAGCAGCCTCGGGGGGGGTATGCGAGAGACCCAGTACTTC. Translating gives CASSLGGGMRETQYF.

The rearrangement links TRBV7-8 to TRBJ1-5; 8 nucleotides align to TRBD1. With V trimmed by 3 bases and J by 7 bases, 2 bases remained unmatched. Germline V gives CDR1 SGHVS, CDR2 FQNEAQ. The CDR3 runs to 13 residues. The CDR3 DNA reads as TGTGCCAGCAGCTTTAGGGACAGGCAGCCCCAGCATTTT. Protein: CASSFRDRQPQHF.

CDR3 amino acids: CASSPTGDYNTEAFF. The CDR3 region has the DNA TGCGCCAGCAGCCCGACAGGGGACTACAACACTGAAGCTTTCTTT. This chain joins TRBV5-1 and TRBJ1-1; the match to TRBD1 covers 8 bases. The CDR3 contains 15 residues. V lost 4 bases, J lost 2 bases, and 7 bases stayed unmatched. Germline lookup yields CDR1 SGHRS and CDR2 YFSETQ.

V is TRBV28 and J is TRBJ1-2; a possible D gene is TRBD1 (6 bases). The CDR3 is made up of 13 amino acids. Germline V gives CDR1 MDHEN, CDR2 SYDVKM. V was shortened by 6 bases and J by 4 bases, with 12 bases between the two germline ends. The CDR3 nucleotides are TGTGCCAGCAGCCAGGACAGCCTCTATGGCTACACCTTC. It specifies CASSQDSLYGYTF.

CDR3 sequence: CASSWDRDTGYTF. The CDR3 coding sequence is TGTGCCAGCAGCTGGGACAGGGATACGGGCTACACCTTC. The V call is TRBV5-6, the J call TRBJ1-2; 9 nucleotides match TRBD1. V shed 3 bases, J shed 8 bases, and the junction held 5 bases outside the gene matches. The CDR3 covers 13 residues. CDR1 SGHDT and CDR2 YYEEEE come from the germline V gene.

The chain links TRBV2 to TRBJ1-1, with D maybe TRBD1 (5 bases). The germline V gene encodes CDR1 SNHLY and CDR2 FYNNEI. Between the trimmed V and J ends, which lost 7 bases and 6 bases, there was a span of 18 bases. This CDR3 contains 14 residues. This CDR3 is CASTPLGGRPEAFF. CDR3 in DNA: TGTGCCAGCACCCCCTTGGGGGGGAGGCCTGAAGCTTTCTTT.

Written as DNA, the CDR3 is TGTGCCAGCGGACAGGGCTACGAGCAGTACTTC. This translates into CASGQGYEQYF. The genes are TRBV25-1 and TRBJ2-7; 8 positions match TRBD1. The CDR3 loop spans 11 amino acids. Trimming cost V 8 bases and J 3 bases; bases outside gene matches: 0. The V gene's germline CDR1 is MGHDK and CDR2 SYGVNS.

CDR3 nucleotides: TGTGCCAGCAGCCAGGATCCCGGGGGACAGGGGTTCTTC. This encodes CASSQDPGGQGFF. The chain uses TRBV3-1 (or the pseudogene TRBV3-2) and TRBJ2-1, with 9 bases identical to TRBD1. Germline CDR1 is LGHDT and CDR2 is YNNKEL (reference sequence). This CDR3 spans 13 amino acids. Germline trimming cut 3 bases from V and 15 bases from J; bases unmatched to any gene: 9.

This clone has only a few counts. The chain is built from TRBV7-9 and TRBJ1-2; D uncertain. The length of the CDR3 is 14 residues. Germline assignment: CDR1 SEHNR and CDR2 FQNEAQ (reference sequence). V lost 5 bases and J lost 6, with 16 bases in between. For the CDR3, the DNA is TGTGCCAGCAGCGAGGATTCTGATAGCAATGGCTACACCTTC. This encodes CASSEDSDSNGYTF.